Shown below are 14 T cell receptor beta chains from a single sample sequenced in a study of cytomegalovirus exposure and HLA in healthy donors (dated by TCRdb to between 2016 and 2019). The library was built by means of the immunoSEQ multiplex PCR assay. For the multiplex PCR, a mixture combining 60 forward primers for TCR Vbeta segments and 13 reverse primers for TCR Jbeta segments was used. Drawn from immuneACCESS, this table holds only the in-frame rearrangements with V and J called that TCRdb kept. Clones are partly lost; checked studies trace under half to an unresolved V gene and leave the rest unexplained. The sample table shows over 150,000 clones, and roughly three quarters are seen once. The ten biggest clones cover about 7.4% of the sample. Sequencing used PBMCs. These receptors all come from a male donor in good health and CMV-seropositive.

The chain links TRBV2 to TRBJ1-1; TRBD1 might be the D (6 bases). The CDR3 is made up of 13 amino acids. Germline loops: CDR1 SNHLY, CDR2 FYNNEI. The V gene lost 4 bases and the J gene lost 7 bases, with 13 bases spanning the gap. CDR3 bases: TGTGCCAGCAGTGCCGGGGGGGCTAGTGAAGCTTTCTTT. Its protein is CASSAGGASEAFF.

The chain has TRBV19 and TRBJ1-5; D ambiguous. CDR1 and CDR2 (germline): LNHDA, SQIVND (reference sequence). V was clipped by 2 bases and J by 6 bases, with 8 bases between them. This CDR3 has 13 amino acids. CDR3 sequence reads: CASSISSSQPQHF. As DNA, the CDR3 is TGTGCCAGTAGTATATCGAGTTCTCAGCCCCAGCATTTT.

The chain combines TRBV9 with TRBJ2-7; 7 positions match TRBD2. CDR1 and CDR2 from the germline V gene are SGDLS and YYNGEE. Germline trimming cut 2 bases from V and 3 bases from J; bases unmatched to any gene: 5. The CDR3 length is 14 residues. CDR3 protein: CASSVGDYLYEQYF. CDR3 sequence (DNA): TGTGCCAGCAGCGTGGGGGACTACCTCTACGAGCAGTACTTC. Variable domain in full (rest from reference TRBV9 and TRBJ2-7): DSGVTQTPKHLITATGQRVTLRCSPRSGDLSVYWYQQSLDQGLQFLIQYYNGEERAKGNILERFSAQQFPDLHSELNLSSLELGDSALYFCASSVGDYLYEQYFGPGTRLTVT.

This clone has just a few counts. The chain uses TRBV27 and TRBJ2-7, with 7 bases fitting TRBD2. In germline, CDR1 is MNHEY, CDR2 SMNVEV (reference sequence). The CDR3 runs to 14 residues. The junction had 5 bases not matched to a gene; V was cut back by 6 bases and J by 0 bases. DNA of the CDR3: TGTGCCAGCAGGCCAGCGGGGAGCTCCTACGAGCAGTACTTC. Its protein is CASRPAGSSYEQYF.

This chain uses TRBV13 with TRBJ2-3; TRBD1 aligns across 7 bases. Germline V gene lookup returns CDR1 PRHDT and CDR2 FYEKMQ (reference sequence). This CDR3 has 16 residues. The V gene end was trimmed by 6 bases and the J gene end by 0 bases; junction bases not matched to a gene: 9. For the CDR3, the DNA is TGTGCCAGCAGATTCAATGGGGACAGCAGCACAGATACGCAGTATTTT. It is translated as CASRFNGDSSTDTQYF. Complete variable domain (other parts from reference TRBV13 and TRBJ2-3): AAGVIQSPRHLIKEKRETATLKCYPIPRHDTVYWYQQGPGQDPQFLISFYEKMQSDKGSIPDRFSAQQFSDYHSELNMSSLELGDSALYFCASRFNGDSSTDTQYFGPGTRLTVL.

The chain uses TRBV15 and TRBJ1-5, with D tentatively TRBD1 (6 bases). CDR1 is LNHNV, CDR2 YYDKDF, per germline (reference sequence). V lost 0 bases, J lost 5 bases, and 8 bases lay in between. This CDR3 has 14 amino acids. CDR3 sequence reads: CATSRDRGHQPQHF. In DNA, the CDR3 is TGTGCCACCAGCAGAGACAGGGGACATCAGCCCCAGCATTTT.

V and J are TRBV7-2 and TRBJ1-2, with 7 bases aligning to TRBD1. The V segment lost 5 bases and the J segment 2 bases; nucleotides outside the gene matches: 8. This CDR3 is 15 amino acids long. Germline V gene lookup returns CDR1 SGHTA and CDR2 FQGNSA. CDR3 sequence: CASSPAGTENYGYTF. The CDR3 nucleotides read TGTGCCAGCAGCCCCGCCGGGACAGAAAACTATGGCTACACCTTC.

The chain couples TRBV18 to TRBJ1-3; 11 nucleotides line up with TRBD1. CDR1 is KGHSH, CDR2 LQKENI, per germline. CDR3 length: 13 amino acids. The V segment lost 7 bases and the J segment 13 bases; nucleotides outside the gene matches: 9. In DNA form, the CDR3 reads TGTGCCAGCTTCCCCGGGACAGGGGGTCTAATATATTTT. It encodes CASFPGTGGLIYF.

The chain couples TRBV5-4 to TRBJ1-6; D unresolved. V was clipped by 4 bases and J by 8 bases, with 10 bases between them. The germline V gene encodes CDR1 SGHNT and CDR2 YYREEE (reference sequence). The CDR3 loop spans 13 amino acids. CDR3 protein: CASSLGLDSPLHF. Written as DNA, the CDR3 is TGTGCCAGCAGCCTCGGTCTGGATTCACCCCTCCACTTT.

The chain couples TRBV6-1 to TRBJ2-7; 7 bases align to TRBD2. The length of the CDR3 is 13 residues. V lost 3 bases to trimming and J lost 3 bases; unmatched junction nucleotides: 2. Germline-derived CDR1 and CDR2 are MNHNS and SASEGT. CDR3: CASSEGGYYEQYF. As DNA, the CDR3 is TGTGCCAGCAGTGAGGGGGGGTACTACGAGCAGTACTTC.

The J gene is TRBJ2-2, the V gene TRBV5-5; D gene ambiguous. V lost 3 bases and J lost 3, with 6 bases in between. The CDR3 is 13 amino acids. Germline CDR1 SGHKS, CDR2 YYEKEE (reference sequence). CDR3 DNA sequence: TGTGCCAGCAGCTCCCACTACACCGGGGAGCTGTTTTTT. It translates to CASSSHYTGELFF.

V is TRBV4-1 and J is TRBJ2-7; D unclear. There are 15 residues in the CDR3. The V gene's germline CDR1 is MGHRA and CDR2 YSYEKL. V shed 2 bases and J shed 3 bases, with 14 bases lying between them. CDR3 residues: CASSQKFPGSYEQYF. CDR3 nucleotide sequence: TGCGCCAGCAGCCAAAAGTTCCCTGGTAGCTACGAGCAGTACTTC.

V is TRBV10-3 and J is TRBJ1-2, with 7 positions matching TRBD1. CDR3 length: 15 amino acids. The junction had 13 bases not matched to a gene; V was cut back by 7 bases and J by 5 bases. CDR1 and CDR2 (germline): ENHRY, SYGVKD. The CDR3 sequence is CAITTSDRDDYGYTF. The CDR3 coding sequence is TGTGCCATCACCACTTCAGACAGGGACGATTATGGCTACACCTTC.

Here the CDR3 reads CASSEVGLAGYTF. The CDR3 nucleotides are TGTGCCAGCAGTGAAGTGGGTCTAGCAGGCTACACCTTC. The V and J genes are TRBV6-1 and TRBJ1-2, with unresolved D. The CDR3 contains 13 residues. Germline V gene lookup returns CDR1 MNHNS and CDR2 SASEGT. V shed 1 base and J shed 8 bases, with 11 bases lying between them.